This T cell receptor beta chain was identified during a study of CD8+ T cells in alopecia areata. Study in general: In an open-label trial, patients got 5 to 10 mg tofacitinib twice daily.

The germline CDR1 and CDR2 sequences are MGHDK and SYGVNS. Trimming took off 1 base at V and 1 base at J, with 10 bases between the two ends. The CDR3 spans 15 residues. On this clone itself: Its antigen is unknown.

Extracted RNA was reverse transcribed, and the resulting cDNA served as sequencing template. Method: immunoSEQ multiplex PCR; TCRdb's copy keeps in-frame clones and lacks some. The sample holds 150,000 to 200,000 clones, approximately 62% seen once. Study-wide results and limits: More clonal than normal scalp was lesional scalp, particularly alopecia totalis/universalis. Mice showed TCR sharing more clearly than patients did, possibly owing to HLA.

Patients with alopecia areata provided lesional scalp punch biopsies as well as peripheral blood. The source material was CD4+ T cells sorted from blood, sampled at week 0. The V and J genes are TRBV25-1 and TRBJ1-2, with D possibly TRBD1 on 5 matching bases. The receptor was isolated from a human donor with alopecia areata. CDR3 coding DNA: TGTGCCAGCAGTGAATCCGGGGGAAGTAACTATGGCTACACCTTC. This encodes CASSESGGSNYGYTF.